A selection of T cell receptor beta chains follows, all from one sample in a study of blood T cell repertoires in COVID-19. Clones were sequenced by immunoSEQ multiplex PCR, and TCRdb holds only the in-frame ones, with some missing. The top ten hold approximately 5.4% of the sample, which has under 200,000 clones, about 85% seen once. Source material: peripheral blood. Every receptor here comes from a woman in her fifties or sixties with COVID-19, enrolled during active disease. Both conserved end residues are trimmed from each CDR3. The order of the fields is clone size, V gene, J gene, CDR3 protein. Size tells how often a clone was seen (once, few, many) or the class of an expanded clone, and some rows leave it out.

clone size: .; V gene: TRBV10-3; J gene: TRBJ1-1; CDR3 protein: AIAGALDTEAF
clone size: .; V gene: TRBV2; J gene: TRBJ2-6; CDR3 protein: ASLSGTGFPGANVLT
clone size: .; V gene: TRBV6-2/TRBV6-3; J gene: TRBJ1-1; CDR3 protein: ASSYSWAGNTEAF
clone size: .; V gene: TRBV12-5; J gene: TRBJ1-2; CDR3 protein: ASGLVTGDT
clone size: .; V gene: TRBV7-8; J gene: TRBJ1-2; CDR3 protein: ASSPRLVHGYT
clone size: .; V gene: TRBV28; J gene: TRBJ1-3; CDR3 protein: ASTAPGSGNTIY
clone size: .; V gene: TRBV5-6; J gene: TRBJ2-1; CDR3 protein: ASSLETSGVPGNEQF
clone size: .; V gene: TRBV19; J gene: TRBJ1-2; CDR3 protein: ASSIEGTEGGYT
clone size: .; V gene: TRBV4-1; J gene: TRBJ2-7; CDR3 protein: ASSQELSMASGY
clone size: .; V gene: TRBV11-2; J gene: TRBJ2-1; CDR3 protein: ASSLEVGGYNEQF
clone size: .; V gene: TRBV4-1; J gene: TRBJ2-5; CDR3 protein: ASSQDWLAGGLQETQY
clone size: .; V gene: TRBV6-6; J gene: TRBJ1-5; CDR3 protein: ASSPDSYNQPQH
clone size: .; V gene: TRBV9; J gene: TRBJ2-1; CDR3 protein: ASSTPSGGLSSIEQF
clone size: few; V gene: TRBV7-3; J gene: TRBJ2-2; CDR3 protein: ASSPSGGLDTGELF
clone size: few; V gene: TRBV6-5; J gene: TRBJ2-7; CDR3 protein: ASTQRDRYYEQY
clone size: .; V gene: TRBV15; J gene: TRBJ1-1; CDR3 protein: ATSSGTARLNTEAF
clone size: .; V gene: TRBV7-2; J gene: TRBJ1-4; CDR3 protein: ASSIDRATNEKLF
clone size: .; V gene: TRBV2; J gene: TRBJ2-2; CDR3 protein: ASTPLSGNTGELF
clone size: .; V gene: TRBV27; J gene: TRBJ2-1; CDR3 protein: ASSLAGPYNEQF
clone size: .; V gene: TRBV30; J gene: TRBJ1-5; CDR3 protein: AWTYGGGNQPQH
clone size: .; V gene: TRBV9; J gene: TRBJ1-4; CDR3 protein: ASSPPGATNEKLF
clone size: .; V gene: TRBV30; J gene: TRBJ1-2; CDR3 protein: ASILANYGYT
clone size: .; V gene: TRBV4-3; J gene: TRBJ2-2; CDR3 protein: ASSQYPPHLVDTGELF
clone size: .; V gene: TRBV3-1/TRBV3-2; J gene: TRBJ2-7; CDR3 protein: ASSQEGVQDPYEQY
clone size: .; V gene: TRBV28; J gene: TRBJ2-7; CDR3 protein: ASSLTIHYEQY
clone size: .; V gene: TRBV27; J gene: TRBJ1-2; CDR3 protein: ASSLDRLNYGYT
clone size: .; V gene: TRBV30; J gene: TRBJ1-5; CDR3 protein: AWTAGEYQPQH
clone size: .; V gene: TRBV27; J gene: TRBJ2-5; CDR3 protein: ASSLRGAQETQY
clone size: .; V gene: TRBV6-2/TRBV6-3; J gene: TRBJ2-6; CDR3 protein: ASSGGTGANVLT
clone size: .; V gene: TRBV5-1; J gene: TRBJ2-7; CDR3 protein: ASSPGQDYEQY
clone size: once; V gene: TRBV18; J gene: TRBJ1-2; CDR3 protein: ASSRRGSDGYT
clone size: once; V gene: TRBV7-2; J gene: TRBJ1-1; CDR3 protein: ASSLRGSDTEAF
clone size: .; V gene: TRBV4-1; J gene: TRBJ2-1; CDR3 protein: ASSPYGLASSYNEQF
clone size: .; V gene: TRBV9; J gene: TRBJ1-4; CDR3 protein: ASSVAQSWEKLF
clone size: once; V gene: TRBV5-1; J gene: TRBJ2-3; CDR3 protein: ASSLMSRDPDTQY
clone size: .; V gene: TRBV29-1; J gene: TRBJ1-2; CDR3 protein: SVETGGYYGYT
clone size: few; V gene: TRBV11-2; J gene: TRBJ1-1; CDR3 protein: ASSPGQGNAEAF
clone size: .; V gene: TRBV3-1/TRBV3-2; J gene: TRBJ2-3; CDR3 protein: ASSQEIGTSYN
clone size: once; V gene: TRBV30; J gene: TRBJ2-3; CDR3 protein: AWEALREAQY
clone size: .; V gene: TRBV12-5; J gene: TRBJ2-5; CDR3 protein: ASGLNSGLAQY
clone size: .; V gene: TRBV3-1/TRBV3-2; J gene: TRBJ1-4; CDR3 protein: ASSQVSGDSEKLF
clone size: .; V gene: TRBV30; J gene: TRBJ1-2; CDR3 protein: AWSVQGYGYT
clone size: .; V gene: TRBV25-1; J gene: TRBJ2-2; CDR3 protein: ASSGGLAGGHTGELF
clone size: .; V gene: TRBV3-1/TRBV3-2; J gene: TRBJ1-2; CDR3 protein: ASSQYFGLGDSLYT
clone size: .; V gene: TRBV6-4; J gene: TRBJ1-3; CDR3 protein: ASSDWNRVEGNTIY
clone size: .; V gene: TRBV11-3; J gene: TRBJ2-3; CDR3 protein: ASSALSSGEDTQY
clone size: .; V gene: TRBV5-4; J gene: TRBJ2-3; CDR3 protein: ASSLVLAGGDTQY
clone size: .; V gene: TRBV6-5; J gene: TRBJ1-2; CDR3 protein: ASRGGQAPSGYT
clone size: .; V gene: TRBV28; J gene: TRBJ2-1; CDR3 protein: ASSLGGLSYNEQF
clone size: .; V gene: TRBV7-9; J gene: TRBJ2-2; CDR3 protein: ASSLPRDRNTGELF
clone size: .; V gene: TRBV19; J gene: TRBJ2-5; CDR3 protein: ASSIGRWETQY
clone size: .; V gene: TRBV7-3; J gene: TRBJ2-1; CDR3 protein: ASSPGLAGRNEQF
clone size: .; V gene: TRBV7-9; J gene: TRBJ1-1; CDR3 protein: ASSSGESTEAF
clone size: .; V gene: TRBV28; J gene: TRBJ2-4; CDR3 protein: ANIEIRERAKNIQY
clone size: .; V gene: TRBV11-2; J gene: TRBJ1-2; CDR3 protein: ASSFFNIYRFGTHYGYT
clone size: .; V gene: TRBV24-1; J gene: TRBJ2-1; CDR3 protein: ATSDPYGKQF
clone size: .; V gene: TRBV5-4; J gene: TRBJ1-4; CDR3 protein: ASSSMTGVNEKLF